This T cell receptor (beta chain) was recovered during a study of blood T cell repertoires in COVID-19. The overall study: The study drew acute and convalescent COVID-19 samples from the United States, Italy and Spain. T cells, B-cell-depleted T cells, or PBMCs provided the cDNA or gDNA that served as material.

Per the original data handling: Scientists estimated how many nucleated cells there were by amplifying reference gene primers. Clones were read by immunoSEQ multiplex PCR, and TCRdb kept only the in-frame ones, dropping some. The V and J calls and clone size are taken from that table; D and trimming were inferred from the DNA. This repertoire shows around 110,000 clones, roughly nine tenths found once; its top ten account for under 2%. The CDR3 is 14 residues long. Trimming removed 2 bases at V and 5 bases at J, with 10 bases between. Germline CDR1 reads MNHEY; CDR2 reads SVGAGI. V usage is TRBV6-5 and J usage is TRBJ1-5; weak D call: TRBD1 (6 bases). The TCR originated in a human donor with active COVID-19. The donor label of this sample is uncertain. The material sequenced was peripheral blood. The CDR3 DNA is TGTGCCAGCAGTTACGACAGGTTGGATCAGCCCCAGCATTTT. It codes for CASSYDRLDQPQHF.